This T cell receptor (gamma chain) was profiled in a study of γδ T cells in repeated Plasmodium falciparum infection. Study-wide results and caveats: Over time and infection, Vgamma9/Vdelta2+ repertoires remained highly stable and polyclonal.

Vgamma9/Vdelta2+ and Vdelta2-negative gammadelta T cells were flow-sorted from PBMC for bulk sequencing. TCRdb ran CATT on the multiplex PCR reads. The profile shows approximately 28,000 gamma-chain clones, 3% of them singletons. CDR3 length: 12 residues. Germline-derived CDR1 and CDR2 are EGSTGY and YDSYTSSV. At least ten counts were recorded for this clone. The antigen is undetermined. A junction boundary mismatches the germline segment, possibly from a read error. The same CDR3 is also encoded by other DNA sequences in this sample. The chain uses TRGV4 and TRGJ1 or TRGJ2. The clonotype comes from a pool of human donors (malaria-infected and uninfected, not separated). Sequencing was done on a sample of gamma-delta T cells from blood. The CDR3 protein is CATWDGVYKKLF. The DNA for the CDR3 is TGTGCCACCTGGGATGGGGTTTATAAGAAACTTTTT.